A selection of T cell receptor beta chains follows, all from one sample in a study of T-cell memory formation after mild COVID-19. Via MiXCR, TCRdb re-called the 5' RACE reads, giving one row per CDR3 protein. The data hold hundreds of thousands of distinct CDR3 sequences, with approximately 16% observed a single time. The sample comprised PBMCs or a T cell subset sorted from them (not recorded which). The receptors come from a man aged 18-30 years who had mild COVID-19 (a few samples of this study predate the infection). Cell type and time point are not known. Both conserved end residues are part of each CDR3. D genes are given only for firm matches. Clone size appears in some rows only: once, few, many, or a class for an expanded clone.

TRBJ2-1 | TRBD2 | TRBV7-8 | few | CASSLARGVYNEQFF | TGTGCCAGCAGCTTAGCGCGGGGGGTCTACAATGAGCAGTTCTTC
TRBJ2-1 | NA | TRBV29-1 | NA | CSVPSVHGNEQFF | TGCAGCGTTCCTAGCGTGCATGGCAATGAGCAGTTCTTC
TRBJ2-1 | NA | TRBV19 | NA | CASSTLGTNEQFF | TGTGCCAGTAGTACCCTAGGGACCAATGAGCAGTTCTTC
TRBJ2-1 | TRBD2 | TRBV5-1 | NA | CASSFLNGLAGTSEQFF | TGCGCCAGCAGCTTCCTCAACGGACTAGCAGGGACAAGTGAGCAGTTCTTC
TRBJ2-7 | NA | TRBV2 | NA | CASSRDTYYEQYF | TGTGCCAGCAGCCGGGATACGTACTACGAGCAGTACTTC
TRBJ2-2 | TRBD1 | TRBV5-1 | NA | CASSADRGYGELFF | TGCGCCAGCAGCGCTGACAGGGGATACGGGGAGCTGTTTTTT
TRBJ1-2 | NA | TRBV3-1 | NA | CASAKDGLYGYTF | TGTGCCAGCGCGAAGGACGGCCTCTATGGCTACACCTTC
TRBJ2-2 | NA | TRBV2 | few | CASSETLPSGGELFF | TGTGCCAGCAGTGAGACTCTCCCATCCGGCGGGGAGCTGTTTTTT
TRBJ1-2 | NA | TRBV4-2 | NA | CASSQDAWGPAGGYTF | TGTGCCAGCAGCCAAGATGCCTGGGGGCCGGCGGGTGGCTACACCTTC
TRBJ1-1 | NA | TRBV5-4 | few | CASSTDSTEAFF | TGTGCCAGCAGCACAGACAGTACTGAAGCTTTCTTT